Here is one T cell receptor beta chain with its context. V shed 2 bases, J shed 7 bases, and the junction held 10 bases outside the gene matches. Germline V gene lookup returns CDR1 SGHTA and CDR2 FQGTGA. The CDR3 length is 16 residues. The sample originates from a study of cytomegalovirus exposure and HLA in healthy donors. Study in general: Previous work identified 95 million to 120 million unique TCR beta sequences from around 200 million T cells. Of 300 to 500 genotyped donors, roughly 81% grouped in the Caucasian-associated ancestry cluster.

The PCR ran on 60 Vbeta and 13 Jbeta primers. Clones were read by immunoSEQ multiplex PCR, and TCRdb kept only the in-frame ones, dropping some. The sample has some 200,000 clones, over 75% seen once. The TCR comes from a man aged 35 to 55 in good health and CMV-seropositive. This sequence joins TRBV7-3 and TRBJ2-1; 8 nucleotides match TRBD2. Sequencing input: PBMCs. The CDR3 spells CASSLRPGGAANEQFF. DNA of the CDR3: TGTGCCAGCAGCTTACGGCCCGGGGGGGCCGCGAATGAGCAGTTCTTC. Drawing the rest from reference TRBV7-3 and TRBJ2-1, the complete variable domain is GAGVSQTPSNKVTEKGKYVELRCDPISGHTALYWYRQSLGQGPEFLIYFQGTGAADDSGLPNDRFFAVRPEGSVSTLKIQRTERGDSAVYLCASSLRPGGAANEQFFGPGTRLTVL.